This T cell receptor beta chain was retrieved from a study of shared clonotypes between healthy human individuals (TCRdb year 2020). About the full investigation: Three men and two women, aged 18 to 49 years, made up the cohort. To increase sequencing depth and limit assay-specific biases, different laboratories used diverse techniques to prepare libraries and sequence TCR repertoires. For each donor, three plates each were used for CD4 naive and CD4 memory, two plates were used for CD8 naive, and one plate was used for CD8 memory. To estimate repertoire size and how much clonotype sharing occurs between individuals, the study deeply sequenced the blood TCR repertoires of 4 to 6 healthy adults. Leukapheresis yielded between about 0.85 and 9.5 billion PBMCs per donor. Results and caveats for the whole study, not just this receptor: Because the study included a small number of donors, the genetic and exposure-history diversity represented was limited. Compared with non-shared clonotypes, clonotypes shared by all four sorted-subset donors had higher generation probabilities. Approximately 5% of naive CD4, 3.5% of naive CD8, roughly 2.4% of memory CD4, and 0.4% of memory CD8 clonotypes were shared across a few donors. Naive subsets generally had larger estimated clonotype richness than memory subsets. Pairwise subsampling indicated that sequencing depth was expected to affect the degree of clonotype sharing among donors. Incomplete sequencing was indicated by rarefaction of sorted-subset datasets, despite the large sequencing depth. Sampling was restricted to blood, and TCR repertoires in tissues likely differ from the TCR repertoires found in blood.

In regard to this clone: Its antigen target is currently unknown. No base qualities exist here, and no much larger clone lies one base off it.

Using the deep immunoSEQ assay, multiplex PCR amplified TCR CDR3 regions from genomic DNA. Extracted genomic DNA from each cell subset was spread evenly across all wells of several immunoSEQ 96-well plates, with each plate serving as a replicate. Each replicate PCR for sorted subsets received about 180 ng genomic DNA, equal to roughly 30,000 T cell genomes. The purified libraries were quantified using a Qubit 3.0 fluorometer, sized with a Bioanalyzer 2100, and then quantified again using the KAPA Library Quantification kit. Each immunoSEQ 96-well plate was sequenced on its own single-read 150-cycle Illumina NextSeq 550 flow cell. Under the source paper's analysis protocol: The immunoSEQ output contained only junctional sequences without quality scores, so filtering could not match that applied to full-length reads. To assign V/J genes and CDR3, sequences were annotated using PyIR, a Python wrapper for IgBLAST v1.9, with IMGT germline references. Reads were removed for weak V/J assignments (E-value above 1e-6), missing CDR3, stop codons, out-of-frame junctions, or ambiguous translated residues. V3J clonotypes were defined as sequences sharing the same inferred V gene, J gene, and CDR3 amino acid sequence. To compute the percentage overlap between repertoires, the number of shared unique clonotypes was divided by the size of the smaller repertoire. Three approaches were used to assess repertoire richness: RTK rarefaction, the Chao1 estimator, and Recon v2.1 estimates of unobserved clonotypes. For all TCRbeta clonotypes obtained by the gDNA method from four donors, generation probabilities were computed with OLGA. Here the immuneACCESS table is served through TCRdb, limited to in-frame sequences with V and J called. Missing clones are a known gap in these copies; in checked studies unresolved V genes cover under half, and the rest lacks a known reason. That table furnishes V, J and clone size, whereas the DNA furnished D and trimming. The sample table contains roughly 720,000 clones; only one count was recorded for less than 95% of them. Together, the top ten hold approximately 35% of the sample.

Healthy HIV-negative adults with no recently reported acute infections or vaccinations were included as donors. Every donor was a Caucasian adult residing in Nashville, Tennessee, USA. CD8 memory samples combined magnetically selected CD45RO+ cells with CCR7-negative CD45RA+ effector memory (TemRA) cells. Blood was obtained by leukapheresis, after which PBMCs were separated by Ficoll-Histopaque density gradient centrifugation and cryopreserved in liquid nitrogen vapor phase. Purity and quantity of every magnetically sorted T cell population were checked by analytical flow cytometry. Genomic DNA was isolated from every sorted fraction and measured by UV absorbance on a Nanodrop 2000c. The CDR3 has 14 amino acids, counting the end cysteine and phenylalanine. Just the 42-base CDR3 DNA is kept, in frame starting at base 1. The germline V and J ends show losses of 7 bases and 5 bases respectively, and no gene match explains 4 bases of the junction. According to the germline V gene, CDR1 reads MNHNS and CDR2 reads SASEGT.

The rearrangement combines TRBV6-1 with TRBJ2-1; TRBD1 agrees with 11 junctional bases. The TCR sequence derives from a young man in good health. Some clones in this sample may be carry-over from other donors' samples. The sequenced sample was memory CD8+ T cells from PBMCs. The cell subset or site label here, explained by the study, means: CD45RO+ cells pooled with CCR7-negative TemRA cells. The DNA is as follows: TGTGCCAGCAACAGGGACAGGGGGAACAATGAGCAGTTCTTC. This yields the protein CASNRDRGNNEQFF.